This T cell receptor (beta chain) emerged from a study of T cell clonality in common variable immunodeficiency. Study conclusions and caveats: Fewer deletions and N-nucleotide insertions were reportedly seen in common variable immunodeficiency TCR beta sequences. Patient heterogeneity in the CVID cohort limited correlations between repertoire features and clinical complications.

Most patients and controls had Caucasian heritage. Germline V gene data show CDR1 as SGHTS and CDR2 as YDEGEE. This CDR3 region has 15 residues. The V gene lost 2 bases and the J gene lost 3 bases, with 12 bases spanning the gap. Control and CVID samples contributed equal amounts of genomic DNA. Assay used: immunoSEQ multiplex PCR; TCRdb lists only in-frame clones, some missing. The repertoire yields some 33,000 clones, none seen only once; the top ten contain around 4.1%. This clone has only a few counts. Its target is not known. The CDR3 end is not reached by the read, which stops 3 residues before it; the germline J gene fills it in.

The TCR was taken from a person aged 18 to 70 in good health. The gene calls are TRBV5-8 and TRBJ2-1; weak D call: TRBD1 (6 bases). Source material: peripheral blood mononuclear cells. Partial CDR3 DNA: TGTGCCAGCAGCTTCAGGGGCGCTGGCTACAATGAG. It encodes CASSFRGAGYNE. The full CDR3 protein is CASSFRGAGYNEQFF.